This entry concerns a single T cell receptor (beta chain). Its specificity is unknown. This sample is part of a study of cytomegalovirus exposure and HLA in healthy donors. The CDR3 runs to 14 residues. Germline V CDR1 and CDR2: MNHNS, SASEGT. Trimming at V came to 5 bases and at J to 1 base, leaving 4 bases not matched to a gene. Notes on the study in general: It was 150 to 200 TCR beta chains that were listed as cytomegalovirus-associated.

The table came from immunoSEQ multiplex PCR; TCRdb's copy has only in-frame clones and leaves some out. The sample includes roughly 120,000 clones, roughly 90% seen only once; the top ten take about 6.3%. V usage is TRBV6-1 and J usage is TRBJ1-1, with TRBD1 matching 7 bases. The source of this sequence is a woman under 30 in good health and CMV-seropositive. The sample consisted of PBMCs. The CDR3 reads CASSRDRKNTEAFF. DNA of the CDR3: TGTGCCAGCAGTCGGGACAGAAAGAACACTGAAGCTTTCTTT.